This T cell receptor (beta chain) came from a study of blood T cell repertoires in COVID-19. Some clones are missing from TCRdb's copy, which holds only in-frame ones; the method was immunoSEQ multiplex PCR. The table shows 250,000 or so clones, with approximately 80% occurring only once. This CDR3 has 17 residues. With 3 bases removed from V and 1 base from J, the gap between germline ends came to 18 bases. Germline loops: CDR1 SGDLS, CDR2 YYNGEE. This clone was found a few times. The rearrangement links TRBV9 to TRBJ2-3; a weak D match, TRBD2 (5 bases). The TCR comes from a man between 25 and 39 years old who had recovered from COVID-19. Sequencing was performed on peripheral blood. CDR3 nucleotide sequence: TGTGCCAGCAGCGCTCAGGCGTCGGGGTTTGGCACAGATACGCAGTATTTT. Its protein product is CASSAQASGFGTDTQYF.